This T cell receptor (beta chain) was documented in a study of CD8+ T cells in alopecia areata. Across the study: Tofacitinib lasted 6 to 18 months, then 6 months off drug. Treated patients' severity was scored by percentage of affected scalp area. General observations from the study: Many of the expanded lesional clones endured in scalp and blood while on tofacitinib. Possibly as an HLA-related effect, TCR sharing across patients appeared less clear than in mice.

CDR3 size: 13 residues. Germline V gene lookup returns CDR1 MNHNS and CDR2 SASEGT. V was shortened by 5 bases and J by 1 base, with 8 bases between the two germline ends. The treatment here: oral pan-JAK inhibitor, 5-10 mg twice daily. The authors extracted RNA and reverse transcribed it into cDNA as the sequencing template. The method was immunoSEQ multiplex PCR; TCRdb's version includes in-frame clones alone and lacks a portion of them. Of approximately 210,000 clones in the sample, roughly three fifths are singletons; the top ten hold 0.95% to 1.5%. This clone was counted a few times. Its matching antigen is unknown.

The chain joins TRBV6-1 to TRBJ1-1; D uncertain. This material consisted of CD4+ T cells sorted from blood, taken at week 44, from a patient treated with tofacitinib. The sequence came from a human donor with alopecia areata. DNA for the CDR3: TGTGCCAGCAGTTTTAAGGAGAACACTGAAGCTTTCTTT. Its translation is CASSFKENTEAFF.